This TCR beta chain was found in a study of cytomegalovirus exposure and HLA in healthy donors. Overall study results and limits: Across donors, sequencing depth was assumed by presence/absence analyses to be roughly uniform. In a later analysis, specific HLA alleles were associated with over 15,000 TCR beta sequences at a 0.05 false discovery rate.

Trimming left V 3 bases short and J 7 bases short, with 38 bases between. The CDR3 is 22 amino acids. The V gene's germline CDR1 is MGHRA and CDR2 YSYEKL. The PCR contained 60 Vbeta and 13 Jbeta primers. Sequencing used immunoSEQ multiplex PCR; TCRdb keeps in-frame clones, though not all of them. Of a few hundred thousand clones in the sample, about 75% are singletons; the top ten hold about 2.2%. This clone occurred once. Antigen specificity is unknown. The sequenced sample was PBMCs. This TCR came from a female donor in good health and CMV-seronegative. The chain joins TRBV4-1 to TRBJ2-3; a weak D match, TRBD1 (5 bases). CDR3 sequence (DNA): TGCGCCAGCAGCCATAGGAGTAAGACAGAGCTAGACTCGACTCATACACAGAATACGCAGTATTTT. The encoded protein is CASSHRSKTELDSTHTQNTQYF.